The 27 T cell receptor delta chains below were found in one sample sequenced in a study of TRDV2 sequences in healthy donors. With CATT, TCRdb re-called clones from the PCR reads. Among more than 850 delta-chain clones listed, 61% were seen once. Sequenced sample: Vd2+ gamma-delta T cells from blood. The origin of the receptors is a human donor in good health.

This chain joins TRDV2 and TRDJ1; D not resolved. The CDR3 has 15 residues. Germline loops: CDR1 GEAIGNYY, CDR2 EKD. V gave up 0 bases and J gave up 1 base, with 11 bases separating them. In DNA form, the CDR3 reads TGTGCCTGTGACACCGGTGGAGACCTCACCGATAAACTCATCTTT. Translated: CACDTGGDLTDKLIF.

V and J are TRDV2 and TRDJ1; 11 positions match TRDD3. The CDR3 has 20 amino acids. Germline V lookup: CDR1 GEAIGNYY, CDR2 EKD. The V gene end was trimmed by 3 bases and the J gene end by 0 bases; junction bases not matched to a gene: 17. CDR3 residues: CACDLLGDKGENRNTDKLIF. Written as DNA, the CDR3 is TGTGCCTGTGACCTACTGGGGGATAAGGGGGAAAATCGAAACACCGATAAACTCATCTTT.

The rearrangement uses TRDV2 and TRDJ3, with TRDD3 matching over 10 bases. CDR3 length: 20 amino acids. CDR1 and CDR2 from the germline V gene are GEAIGNYY and EKD. Trimming cost V 3 bases and J 0 bases; bases outside gene matches: 10. DNA of the CDR3: TGTGCCTGTGACGTACTGGGGGATTCCCCTCACTCCTGGGACACCCGACAGATGTTTTTC. It specifies CACDVLGDSPHSWDTRQMFF.

The chain uses TRDV2 and TRDJ1; the D is unclear. CDR3 length equals 16 residues. Per germline, CDR1 GEAIGNYY and CDR2 EKD. Between the trimmed V and J ends, which lost 0 bases and 0 bases, there was a span of 13 bases. The CDR3 reads CACDTLLSWDTDKLIF. The CDR3 DNA is TGTGCCTGTGACACCCTACTGTCGTGGGACACCGATAAACTCATCTTT.

This clone is a singleton in its sample. The chain is built from TRDV2 and TRDJ3; TRDD3 agrees at 10 bases. Germline lookup yields CDR1 GEAIGNYY and CDR2 EKD. The CDR3 consists of 19 residues. J gave up 0 bases and V 1 base, and 5 bases lay outside the gene matches. The CDR3 loop is CACDTGGYQSSWDTRQMFF. The CDR3 DNA reads as TGTGCCTGTGACACTGGGGGATACCAAAGCTCCTGGGACACCCGACAGATGTTTTTC.

The gene calls are TRDV2 and TRDJ3, with 12 bases matching TRDD3. The germline V gene encodes CDR1 GEAIGNYY and CDR2 EKD. The J segment lost 0 bases and the V segment lost 3 bases, leaving 8 bases of the junction unmatched. The CDR3 totals 20 residues. CDR3 protein: CACDSILGDTFSWDTRQMFF. Written as DNA, the CDR3 is TGTGCCTGTGACTCCATACTGGGGGATACTTTCTCCTGGGACACCCGACAGATGTTTTTC.

With respect to this clone: Other DNA sequences in the sample encode the same CDR3. This chain joins TRDV2 and TRDJ1; 9 positions match TRDD3. The CDR3 is 21 amino acids. Unmatched junction bases numbered 24, after V lost 3 bases and J lost 2 bases. Germline lookup yields CDR1 GEAIGNYY and CDR2 EKD. The CDR3 region is CACDRLLPPTGGNVPTDKLIF. The CDR3 nucleotides are TGTGCCTGTGACCGTCTACTTCCTCCTACTGGGGGAAATGTTCCGACCGATAAACTCATCTTT.

V usage is TRDV2 and J usage is TRDJ1; unclear D gene. The germline V gene has CDR1 GEAIGNYY and CDR2 EKD. The V end lost 0 bases, the J end lost 3 bases, and 13 bases lay between the germline ends. This CDR3 is 15 amino acids long. The CDR3 DNA is TGTGCCTGTGACACCCTATCGTCGTTTGCCGATAAACTCATCTTT. As protein: CACDTLSSFADKLIF.

V is TRDV2 and J is TRDJ1, with 7 bases fitting TRDD3. The J segment lost 4 bases and the V segment lost 4 bases, leaving 17 bases of the junction unmatched. CDR3 size: 17 residues. The V gene's germline CDR1 is GEAIGNYY and CDR2 EKD. The DNA of the CDR3 is TGTGCCTGTGATGGACTGGGGACGCCTGGGAGGGTCGATAAACTCATCTTT. Its protein is CACDGLGTPGRVDKLIF.

The rearrangement links TRDV2 to TRDJ3, with 12 bases fitting TRDD3. The CDR3 covers 19 residues. Unmatched junction bases numbered 5, after V lost 1 base and J lost 2 bases. Germline CDR1 and CDR2: GEAIGNYY and EKD. The CDR3 DNA sequence: TGTGCCTGTGACACTCTGGGGGATACGTCGCCCTGGGACACCCGACAGATGTTTTTC. Translated: CACDTLGDTSPWDTRQMFF.

The J gene is TRDJ1, the V gene TRDV2, with D maybe TRDD3 (5 bases). Per germline, CDR1 GEAIGNYY and CDR2 EKD. Trimming shortened V by 0 bases and J by 2 bases, and 12 bases separated the two germline ends. The CDR3 is made up of 15 amino acids. CDR3 residues: CACDTVSGVTDKLIF. The CDR3 nucleotides read TGTGCCTGTGACACCGTGTCGGGGGTGACCGATAAACTCATCTTT.

The chain combines TRDV2 with TRDJ1; 7 bases agree with TRDD3. The germline V gene encodes CDR1 GEAIGNYY and CDR2 EKD. This CDR3 is built from 15 residues. The J segment lost 0 bases and the V segment lost 3 bases, leaving 6 bases of the junction unmatched. DNA for the CDR3: TGTGCCTGTGACTTACTGGGGAATGACACCGATAAACTCATCTTT. It yields the protein CACDLLGNDTDKLIF.

The chain has TRDV2 and TRDJ1; 9 positions agree with TRDD3. The V gene's germline CDR1 is GEAIGNYY and CDR2 EKD. The CDR3 totals 18 residues. The V and J ends lost 0 bases and 3 bases, in that order; junction bases with no gene match: 13. CDR3 bases: TGTGCCTGTGACACCGTATCACTGGGGGACCAGGCCGCCGATAAACTCATCTTT. Translation: CACDTVSLGDQAADKLIF.

The chain is built from TRDV2 and TRDJ1; 11 bases match TRDD3. The ends lost 2 bases at V and 0 bases at J; junction bases unmatched: 10. CDR3 length: 18 amino acids. Germline CDR1 and CDR2: GEAIGNYY and EKD. Written as DNA, the CDR3 is TGTGCCTGTGACAAAAGATACTGGGGGATAGAGTACACCGATAAACTCATCTTT. Translation gives CACDKRYWGIEYTDKLIF.

This sequence joins TRDV2 and TRDJ3, with 11 bases aligning to TRDD3. Looked up from germline, CDR1 is GEAIGNYY and CDR2 is EKD. The CDR3 has 20 residues. V trimming: 3 bases; J trimming: 0 bases; junction bases outside the gene matches: 9. This CDR3 is CACDPVLGDNGSWDTRQMFF. Written as DNA, the CDR3 is TGTGCCTGTGACCCGGTACTGGGGGATAACGGCTCCTGGGACACCCGACAGATGTTTTTC.

A few counts support this clone. The V and J genes are TRDV2 and TRDJ1; 9 nucleotides line up with TRDD3. Germline V gene data show CDR1 as GEAIGNYY and CDR2 as EKD. The CDR3 consists of 19 residues. The V segment lost 3 bases and the J segment 0 bases; nucleotides outside the gene matches: 16. The DNA of the CDR3 is TGTGCCTGTGACCCCGTACTGGGGGACAACACCCTGTACACCGATAAACTCATCTTT. Protein product: CACDPVLGDNTLYTDKLIF.

This chain joins TRDV2 and TRDJ3; 12 positions match TRDD3. Per germline, CDR1 GEAIGNYY and CDR2 EKD. Germline trimming cut 3 bases from V and 0 bases from J; bases unmatched to any gene: 2. The CDR3 runs to 18 residues. This CDR3 is CACDLLGDTSWDTRQMFF. The CDR3 coding sequence is TGTGCCTGTGACCTACTGGGGGATACCTCCTGGGACACCCGACAGATGTTTTTC.

The V call is TRDV2, the J call TRDJ3; D unresolved. Per germline, CDR1 GEAIGNYY and CDR2 EKD. Trimming cost V 3 bases and J 6 bases, with 14 bases left between them. CDR3 length: 16 amino acids. This chain's CDR3 is CACDPVEELDTRQMFF. In DNA form, the CDR3 reads TGTGCCTGTGACCCTGTGGAAGAACTGGACACCCGACAGATGTTTTTC.

The rearrangement joins TRDV2 to TRDJ1; 11 bases map to TRDD3. V lost 3 bases and J lost 2; bases outside the gene matches: 7. Germline V gene data show CDR1 as GEAIGNYY and CDR2 as EKD. The length of the CDR3 is 16 residues. The CDR3 loop is CACDVLGDNWTDKLIF. CDR3 nucleotide sequence: TGTGCCTGTGACGTACTGGGGGATAATTGGACCGATAAACTCATCTTT.

As regards this clone: This may stem from a read error, because a much larger clone lies one nucleotide away. This chain joins TRDV2 and TRDJ1, with 8 bases aligning to TRDD3. Germline V gene data show CDR1 as GEAIGNYY and CDR2 as EKD. V gave up 0 bases and J gave up 3 bases; unmatched junction bases: 5. The CDR3 is made up of 15 amino acids. The CDR3 sequence is CACDTLGDAPDKLIF. CDR3 nucleotide sequence: TGTGCCTGTGACACCTTGGGGGATGCGCCCGATAAACTCATCTTT.

The chain employs TRDV2 and TRDJ3, with 11 bases matching TRDD3. The CDR3 spans 19 residues. With V trimmed by 0 bases and J by 0 bases, 3 bases remained unmatched. Germline CDR1 is GEAIGNYY and CDR2 is EKD. The CDR3 sequence: CACDTVLGDNSWDTRQMFF. CDR3 nucleotides: TGTGCCTGTGACACCGTACTGGGGGATAACTCCTGGGACACCCGACAGATGTTTTTC.

Details on this clone: This clone may be a read error of a much larger clone one base away. The gene calls are TRDV2 and TRDJ1, with 9 bases matching TRDD3. V lost 3 bases, J lost 3 bases, and 19 bases stayed unmatched. This CDR3 contains 19 residues. Germline-derived CDR1 and CDR2 are GEAIGNYY and EKD. As DNA, the CDR3 is TGTGCCTGTGACTCCATGGGGGATAAAAGTCCCTCGAACCCCGATAAACTCATCTTT. Its translation: CACDSMGDKSPSNPDKLIF.

V and J are TRDV2 and TRDJ1; 12 positions match TRDD3. The CDR3 length is 17 residues. V was clipped by 0 bases and J by 7 bases; unmatched bases: 11. The germline V gene encodes CDR1 GEAIGNYY and CDR2 EKD. Here the CDR3 reads CACDTVGTGGYSGKLIF. The CDR3 region has the DNA TGTGCCTGTGACACCGTGGGTACTGGGGGATACAGCGGTAAACTCATCTTT.

The V call is TRDV2, the J call TRDJ3, with D maybe TRDD3 (5 bases). Looked up from germline, CDR1 is GEAIGNYY and CDR2 is EKD. The V gene lost 1 base and the J gene lost 0 bases, with 12 bases spanning the gap. This CDR3 has 18 residues. This CDR3 reads CACDTAGTRSWDTRQMFF. CDR3 nucleotides: TGTGCCTGTGACACAGCGGGGACCCGCTCCTGGGACACCCGACAGATGTTTTTC.

In regard to this clone: The sample has other DNA sequences that encode this CDR3 too. V is TRDV2 and J is TRDJ1; 12 bases align to TRDD3. V was clipped by 1 base and J by 3 bases; unmatched bases: 2. The germline gives CDR1 GEAIGNYY, CDR2 EKD. The CDR3 loop spans 15 amino acids. As DNA, the CDR3 is TGTGCCTGTGACACACTGGGGGATACTGCCGATAAACTCATCTTT. Its protein product is CACDTLGDTADKLIF.

In this sample, this clone turned up once. A much larger clone lies a single base off, so this may be a read error. This rearrangement joins TRDV2 to TRDJ1; tentatively, D is TRDD3 (5 bases). CDR1 and CDR2 (germline): GEAIGNYY, EKD. V lost 0 bases to trimming and J lost 6 bases, with 25 bases between them. The CDR3 has 18 amino acids. The CDR3 DNA reads TGTGCCTGTGACACCGTAACCTCCTTTGGGGAGAAAGGAAATAAACTCATCTTT. Translation: CACDTVTSFGEKGNKLIF.

The genes are TRDV2 and TRDJ1; perhaps TRDD3 as D (6 bases). V was clipped by 0 bases and J by 4 bases, with 17 bases between them. The CDR3 loop spans 16 amino acids. The V gene's germline CDR1 is GEAIGNYY and CDR2 EKD. The CDR3 nucleotides are TGTGCCTGTGACACCGTTGGGGGCACAAAGGGCGATAAACTCATCTTT. Protein: CACDTVGGTKGDKLIF.